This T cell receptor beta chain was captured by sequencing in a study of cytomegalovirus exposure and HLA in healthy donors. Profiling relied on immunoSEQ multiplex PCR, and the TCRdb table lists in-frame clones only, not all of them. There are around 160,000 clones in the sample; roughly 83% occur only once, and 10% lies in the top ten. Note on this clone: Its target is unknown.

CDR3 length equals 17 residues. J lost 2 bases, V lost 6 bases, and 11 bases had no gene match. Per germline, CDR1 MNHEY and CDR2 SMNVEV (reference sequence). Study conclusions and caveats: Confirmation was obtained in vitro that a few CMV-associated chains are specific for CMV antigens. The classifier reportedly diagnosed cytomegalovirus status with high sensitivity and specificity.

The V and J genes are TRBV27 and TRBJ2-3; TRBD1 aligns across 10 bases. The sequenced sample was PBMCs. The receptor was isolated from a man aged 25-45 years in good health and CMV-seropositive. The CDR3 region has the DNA TGTGCCAGCAGGGCAAGGACAGGGGGAGGGTCCACAGATACGCAGTATTTT. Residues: CASRARTGGGSTDTQYF.